The T cell receptor (beta chain) described here comes from a study of blood T cell repertoires in COVID-19 (dated by TCRdb to about 2020). Background for the entire study: The collaborator samples originated in the United States, Italy and Spain and spanned the acute and convalescent phases of COVID-19. Nearly every sample came with metadata listing a de-identified subject ID, COVID-19 status, age in years and sex. The samples were drawn from the first 160 participants of the ongoing ImmuneRACE study and from over a thousand subjects provided by 6 global collaborators. The material from the prospective study consisted of cDNA or gDNA derived from T cells, B-cell-depleted T cells, or PBMCs. The repertoires were made available in a free public database intended to serve as a resource for research on the immune response to SARS-CoV-2. The dataset comprised deeply sampled blood TCRbeta repertoires from subjects exposed to, actively infected with, or recovered from COVID-19. Where HLA class I and class II types were available, the types were taken from metadata supplied by the sample provider, not from assay-based typing.

TCRbeta CDR3 regions were amplified from genomic DNA by means of the immunoSEQ Assay, a bias-controlled multiplex PCR. The study's processing was this. Within the assay, amplification of reference gene primers was used to estimate how many nucleated cells each sample contained. To quantify the absolute abundance of each unique TCRbeta CDR3 rearrangement, sequence reads were collapsed and filtered. For each sample, productive Simpson clonality was calculated as the square root of Simpson's diversity index across productive rearrangements. TCRdb holds this immuneACCESS table with in-frame rearrangements only. Some clones are missing; in checked studies, unresolved V genes explain under half, and the rest has no known cause. Clone size and V and J calls were adopted from that table, with D and trimming inferred from the DNA. This sample holds some 130,000 clones; 85% to 90% were observed only once. The top ten constitute under 4.5% of the sample.

From the germline V gene, CDR1 is SNHLY and CDR2 is FYNNEI. Trimming removed 6 bases from V and 7 bases from J; the gene matches leave 7 bases unexplained. The CDR3 runs 13 amino acids, cysteine and phenylalanine included. Only the CDR3 DNA is retained, 39 bases long and in frame from the first base. In the case of this clone: The clone's antigen remains unknown. The input lacks base qualities; no much larger clone sits a single base away.

At one collaborating source in Seattle, patients were enrolled during active infection and were followed longitudinally through the course of disease. Each collaborating institution followed its own protocols to collect whole blood in K2EDTA tubes. Collaborator samples were shipped for TCRbeta analysis as frozen whole blood, isolated PBMCs, or DNA extracted from either sample type. Beyond this particular receptor, the publication reports: Clinical and demographic metadata were provided uncurated, with the amount varying by source and participant.

The receptor was isolated from a man aged 55-75 years with COVID-19, enrolled during active disease. The material sequenced was peripheral blood. The receptor chain draws on TRBV2 and TRBJ1-1; TRBD1 matches 8 bases in the middle. The nucleotide sequence reads TGTGCCAGCAGCCTTGGACAGGGAATTGAAGCTTTCTTT. Its protein is CASSLGQGIEAFF. Extended through the reference TRBV2 and TRBJ1-1 proteins, this CDR3 yields the full variable domain: EPEVTQTPSHQVTQMGQEVILRCVPISNHLYFYWYRQILGQKVEFLVSFYNNEISEKSEIFDDQFSVERPDGSNFTLKIRSTKLEDSAMYFCASSLGQGIEAFFGQGTRLTVV.